The present T cell receptor (beta chain) was sequenced within a study of blood T cell repertoires in COVID-19. This CDR3 comprises 16 residues. Germline-derived CDR1 and CDR2 are SEHNR and FQNEAQ (reference sequence). V lost 11 bases and J 0 bases, leaving 20 bases between the germline ends. Enrollees, roughly 18 to 89 years old, lived in approximately 25 US areas. In the source study's methods: By means of reference gene primer amplification, nucleated cell counts were estimated. Sequencing used immunoSEQ multiplex PCR; TCRdb keeps in-frame clones, though not all of them. The V and J calls and clone size were taken over from that table, and D and trimming were inferred from the DNA. The sample has around 300,000 clones, nearly 90% seen once; the top ten hold approximately 2%.

The chain has TRBV7-9 and TRBJ2-1, with D perhaps TRBD2 (5 bases). Input material: PBMCs or T cells enriched from blood (not recorded which). The TCR comes from a woman aged 55 to 70 who had recovered from COVID-19. The CDR3: CAVGGAEPSSYNEQFF. CDR3 in DNA: TGTGCCGTGGGCGGAGCGGAGCCGAGCTCCTACAATGAGCAGTTCTTC.